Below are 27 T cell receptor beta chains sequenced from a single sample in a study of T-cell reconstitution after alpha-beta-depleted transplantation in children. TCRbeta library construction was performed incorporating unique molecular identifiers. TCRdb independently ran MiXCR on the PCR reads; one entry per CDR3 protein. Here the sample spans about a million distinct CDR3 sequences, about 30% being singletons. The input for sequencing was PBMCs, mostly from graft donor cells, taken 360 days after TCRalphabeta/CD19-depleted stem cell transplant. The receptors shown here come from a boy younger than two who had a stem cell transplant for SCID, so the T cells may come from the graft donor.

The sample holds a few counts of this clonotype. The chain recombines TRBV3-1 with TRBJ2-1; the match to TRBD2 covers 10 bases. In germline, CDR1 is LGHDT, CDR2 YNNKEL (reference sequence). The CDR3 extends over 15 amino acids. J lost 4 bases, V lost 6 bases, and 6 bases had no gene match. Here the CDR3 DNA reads TGTGCCAGCAGTCAGAGCGGGGGGGTTTACAATGAGCAGTTCTTC. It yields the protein CASSQSGGVYNEQFF.

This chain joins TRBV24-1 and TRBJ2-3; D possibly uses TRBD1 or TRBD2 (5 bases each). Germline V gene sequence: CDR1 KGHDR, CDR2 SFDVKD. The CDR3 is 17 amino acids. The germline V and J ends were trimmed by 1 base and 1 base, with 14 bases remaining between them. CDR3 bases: TGTGCCACCAGTGATTTTTACGGGGACGTCGGCACAGATACGCAGTATTTT. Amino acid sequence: CATSDFYGDVGTDTQYF.

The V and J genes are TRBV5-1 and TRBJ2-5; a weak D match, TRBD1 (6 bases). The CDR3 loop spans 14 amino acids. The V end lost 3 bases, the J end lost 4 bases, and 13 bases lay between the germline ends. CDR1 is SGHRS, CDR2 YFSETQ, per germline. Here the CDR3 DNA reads TGCGCCAGCAGCTACGAAGGACAGTCAGAGACCCAGTACTTC. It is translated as CASSYEGQSETQYF.

DNA for the CDR3: TGTGCCAGCAGCACCGCCATGGGGCGGGGGTACCAAGAGACCCAGTACTTC. Amino acid sequence: CASSTAMGRGYQETQYF. The chain carries TRBV7-2 and TRBJ2-5; 7 bases fit TRBD2. V was pared by 5 bases and J by 0 bases, with 12 bases of the junction left unmatched. Germline assignment: CDR1 SGHTA and CDR2 FQGNSA. The CDR3 is 17 amino acids.

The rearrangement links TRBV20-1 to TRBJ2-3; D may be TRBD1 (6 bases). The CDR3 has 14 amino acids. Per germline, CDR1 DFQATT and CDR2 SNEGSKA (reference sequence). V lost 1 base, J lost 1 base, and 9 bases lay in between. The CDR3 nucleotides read TGCAGTGCTAGAGCAGGGGTCGGCACAGATACGCAGTATTTT. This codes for CSARAGVGTDTQYF.

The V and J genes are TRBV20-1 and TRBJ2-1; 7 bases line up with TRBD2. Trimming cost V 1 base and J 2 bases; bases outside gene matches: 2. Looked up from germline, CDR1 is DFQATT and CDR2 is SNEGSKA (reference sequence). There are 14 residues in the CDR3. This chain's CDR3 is CSARGSGAYNEQFF. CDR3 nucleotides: TGCAGTGCTAGAGGCAGCGGGGCCTACAATGAGCAGTTCTTC.

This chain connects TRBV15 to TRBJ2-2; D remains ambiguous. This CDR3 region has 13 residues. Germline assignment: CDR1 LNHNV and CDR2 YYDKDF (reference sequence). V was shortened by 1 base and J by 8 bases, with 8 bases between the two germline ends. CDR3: CATSRGFVGELFF. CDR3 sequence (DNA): TGTGCCACCAGCAGAGGGTTTGTGGGGGAGCTGTTTTTT.

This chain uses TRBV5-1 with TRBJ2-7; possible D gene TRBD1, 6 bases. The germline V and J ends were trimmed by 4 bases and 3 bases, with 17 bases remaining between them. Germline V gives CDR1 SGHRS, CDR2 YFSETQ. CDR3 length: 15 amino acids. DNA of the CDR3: TGCGCCAGCAGCAGGGGGACGGAAAATAACTACGAGCAGTACTTC. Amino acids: CASSRGTENNYEQYF.

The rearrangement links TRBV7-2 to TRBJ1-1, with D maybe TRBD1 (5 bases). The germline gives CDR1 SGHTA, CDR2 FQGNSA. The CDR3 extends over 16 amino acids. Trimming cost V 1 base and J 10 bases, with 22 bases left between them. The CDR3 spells CASSLEPGAGKTVAFF. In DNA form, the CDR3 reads TGTGCCAGCAGCTTAGAACCCGGGGCGGGTAAAACGGTAGCTTTCTTT.

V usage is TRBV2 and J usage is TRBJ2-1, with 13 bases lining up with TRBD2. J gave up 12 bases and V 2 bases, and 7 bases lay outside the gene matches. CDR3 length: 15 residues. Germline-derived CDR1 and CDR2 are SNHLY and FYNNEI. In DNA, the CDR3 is TGTGCCAGCAGTGAATGGGAACTAGCGGGGGGGTGGCAGTTCTTC. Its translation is CASSEWELAGGWQFF.

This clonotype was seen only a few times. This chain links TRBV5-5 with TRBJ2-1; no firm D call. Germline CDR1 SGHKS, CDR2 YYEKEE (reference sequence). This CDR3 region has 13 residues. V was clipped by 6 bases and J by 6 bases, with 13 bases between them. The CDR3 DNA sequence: TGTGCCAGCAAAAATACGCTAGGCAATGAGCAGTTCTTC. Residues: CASKNTLGNEQFF.

The CDR3 sequence: CASSLLFPGWGTQYF. Written as DNA, the CDR3 is TGTGCCAGCAGCTTACTATTCCCGGGATGGGGTACGCAGTATTTT. This chain links TRBV11-2 with TRBJ2-3; maybe TRBD2 (5 bases). The CDR3 sequence is 15 residues long. The germline V and J ends were trimmed by 2 bases and 8 bases, with 17 bases remaining between them. CDR1 and CDR2 from the germline V gene are SGHAT and FQNNGV.

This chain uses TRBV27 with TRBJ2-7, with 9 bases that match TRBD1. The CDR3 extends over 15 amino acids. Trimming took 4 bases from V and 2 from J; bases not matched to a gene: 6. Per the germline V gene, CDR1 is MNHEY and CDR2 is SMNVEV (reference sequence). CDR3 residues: CASSSGQGLAYEQYF. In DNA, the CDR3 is TGTGCCAGCAGTTCAGGACAGGGGTTAGCCTACGAGCAGTACTTC.

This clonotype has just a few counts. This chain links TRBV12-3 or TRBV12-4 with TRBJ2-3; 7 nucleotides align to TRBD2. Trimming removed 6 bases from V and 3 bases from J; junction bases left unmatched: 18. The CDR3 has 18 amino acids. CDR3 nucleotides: TGTGCCAGCAGCCCCTTCGGCACGGGGAGGGCTGGGACAGATACGCAGTATTTT. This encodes CASSPFGTGRAGTDTQYF.

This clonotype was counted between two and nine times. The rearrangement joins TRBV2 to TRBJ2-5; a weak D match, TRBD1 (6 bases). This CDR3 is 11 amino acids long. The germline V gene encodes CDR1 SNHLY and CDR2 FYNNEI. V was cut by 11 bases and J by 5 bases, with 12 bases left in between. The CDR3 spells CALGAEETQYF. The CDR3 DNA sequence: TGTGCCTTGGGGGCGGAGGAGACCCAGTACTTC.

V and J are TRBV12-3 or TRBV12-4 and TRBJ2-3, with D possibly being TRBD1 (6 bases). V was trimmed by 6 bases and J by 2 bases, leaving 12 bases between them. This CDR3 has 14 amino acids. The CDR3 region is CASRPGVDTDTQYF. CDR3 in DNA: TGTGCCAGCAGGCCAGGGGTGGACACAGATACGCAGTATTTT.

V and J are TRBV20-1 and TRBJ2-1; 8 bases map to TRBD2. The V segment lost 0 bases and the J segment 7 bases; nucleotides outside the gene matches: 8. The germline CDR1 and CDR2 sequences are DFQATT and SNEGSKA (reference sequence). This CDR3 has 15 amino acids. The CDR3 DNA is TGCAGTGCTAGAGATGGGGGACTAGTGGGTAATGAGCAGTTCTTC. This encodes CSARDGGLVGNEQFF.

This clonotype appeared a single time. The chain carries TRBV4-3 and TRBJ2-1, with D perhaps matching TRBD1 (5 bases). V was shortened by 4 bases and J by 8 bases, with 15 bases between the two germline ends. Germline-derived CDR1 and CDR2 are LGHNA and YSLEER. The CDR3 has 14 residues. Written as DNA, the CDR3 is TGCGCCAGCAGCCTGCAGCCAGGGTGGGATGAGCAGTTCTTC. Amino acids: CASSLQPGWDEQFF.

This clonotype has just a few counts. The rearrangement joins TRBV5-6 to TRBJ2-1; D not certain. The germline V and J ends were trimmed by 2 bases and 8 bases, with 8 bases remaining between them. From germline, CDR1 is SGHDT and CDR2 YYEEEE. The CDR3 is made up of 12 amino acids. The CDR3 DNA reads TGTGCCAGCAGCTTTTGGATAGATGAGCAGTTCTTC. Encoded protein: CASSFWIDEQFF.

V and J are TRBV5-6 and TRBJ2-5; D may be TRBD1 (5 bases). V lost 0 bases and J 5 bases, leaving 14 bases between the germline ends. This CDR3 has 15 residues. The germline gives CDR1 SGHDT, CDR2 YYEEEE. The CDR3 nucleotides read TGTGCCAGCAGCTTGGGGGGCAGGTTTGGGGAGACCCAGTACTTC. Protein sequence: CASSLGGRFGETQYF. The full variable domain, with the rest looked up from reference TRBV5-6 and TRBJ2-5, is DAGVTQSPTHLIKTRGQQVTLRCSPKSGHDTVSWYQQALGQGPQFIFQYYEEEERQRGNFPDRFSGHQFPNYSSELNVNALLLGDSALYLCASSLGGRFGETQYFGPGTRLLVL.

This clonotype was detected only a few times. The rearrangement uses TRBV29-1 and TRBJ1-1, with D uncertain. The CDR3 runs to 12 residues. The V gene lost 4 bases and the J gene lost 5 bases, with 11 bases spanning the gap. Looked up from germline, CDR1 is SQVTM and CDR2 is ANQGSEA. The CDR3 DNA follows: TGCAGCGTTGGGGGTCCGGTGACTGAAGCTTTCTTT. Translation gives CSVGGPVTEAFF.

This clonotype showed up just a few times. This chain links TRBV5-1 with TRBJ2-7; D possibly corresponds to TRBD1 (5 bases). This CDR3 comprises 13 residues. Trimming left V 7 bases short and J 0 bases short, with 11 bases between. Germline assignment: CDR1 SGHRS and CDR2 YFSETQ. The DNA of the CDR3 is TGCGCCAGCGGATATGACAGCTCCTACGAGCAGTACTTC. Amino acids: CASGYDSSYEQYF. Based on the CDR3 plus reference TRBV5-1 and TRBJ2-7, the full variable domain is KAGVTQTPRYLIKTRGQQVTLSCSPISGHRSVSWYQQTPGQGLQFLFEYFSETQRNKGNFPGRFSGRQFSNSRSEMNVSTLELGDSALYLCASGYDSSYEQYFGPGTRLTVT.

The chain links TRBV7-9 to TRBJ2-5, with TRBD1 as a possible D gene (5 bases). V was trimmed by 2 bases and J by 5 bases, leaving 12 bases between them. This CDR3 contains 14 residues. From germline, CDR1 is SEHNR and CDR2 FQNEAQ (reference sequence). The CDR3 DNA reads TGTGCCAGCAGCTTATCTCAGGGTTGGGAGACCCAGTACTTC. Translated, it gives CASSLSQGWETQYF.

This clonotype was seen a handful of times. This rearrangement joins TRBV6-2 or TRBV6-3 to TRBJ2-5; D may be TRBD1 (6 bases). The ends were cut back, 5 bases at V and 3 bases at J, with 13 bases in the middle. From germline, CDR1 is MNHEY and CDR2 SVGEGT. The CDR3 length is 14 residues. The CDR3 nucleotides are TGTGCCAGCAGTCTCCGACAGGACAAAGAGACCCAGTACTTC. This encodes CASSLRQDKETQYF.

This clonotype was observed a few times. CDR3 sequence (DNA): TGCGCCAGCAGCCAAGTTGCCCTCGGAAAAACCGAGCAGTACTTC. Its protein is CASSQVALGKTEQYF. This sequence joins TRBV4-1 and TRBJ2-7; D not certain. Germline loops: CDR1 MGHRA, CDR2 YSYEKL. V was trimmed by 1 base and J by 6 bases, leaving 16 bases between them. The CDR3 loop spans 15 amino acids.

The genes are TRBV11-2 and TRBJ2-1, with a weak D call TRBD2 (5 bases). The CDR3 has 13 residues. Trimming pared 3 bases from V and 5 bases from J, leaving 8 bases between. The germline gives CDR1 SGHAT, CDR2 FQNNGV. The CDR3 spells CASSFDYHNEQFF. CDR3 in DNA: TGTGCCAGCAGCTTCGACTATCACAATGAGCAGTTCTTC.

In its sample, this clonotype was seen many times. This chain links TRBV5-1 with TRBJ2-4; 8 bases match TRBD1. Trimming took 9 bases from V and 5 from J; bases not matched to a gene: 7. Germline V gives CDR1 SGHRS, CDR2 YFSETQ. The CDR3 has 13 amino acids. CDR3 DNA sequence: TGCGCCATCTCGCAGGGGGCCCAAAACATTCAGTACTTC. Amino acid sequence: CAISQGAQNIQYF.